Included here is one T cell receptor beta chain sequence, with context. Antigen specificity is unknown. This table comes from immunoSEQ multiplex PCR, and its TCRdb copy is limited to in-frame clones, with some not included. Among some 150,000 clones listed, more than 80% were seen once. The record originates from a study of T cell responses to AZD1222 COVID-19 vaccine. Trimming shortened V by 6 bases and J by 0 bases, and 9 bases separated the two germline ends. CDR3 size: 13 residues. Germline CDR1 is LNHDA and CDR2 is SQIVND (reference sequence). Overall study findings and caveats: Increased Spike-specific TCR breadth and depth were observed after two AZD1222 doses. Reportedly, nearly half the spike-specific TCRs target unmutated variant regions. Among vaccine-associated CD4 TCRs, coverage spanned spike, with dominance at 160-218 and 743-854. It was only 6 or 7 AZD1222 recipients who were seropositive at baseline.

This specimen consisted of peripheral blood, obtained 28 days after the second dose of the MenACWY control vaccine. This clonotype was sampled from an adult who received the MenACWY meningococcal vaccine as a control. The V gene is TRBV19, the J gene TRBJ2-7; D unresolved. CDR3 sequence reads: CASSGESSYEQYF. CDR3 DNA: TGTGCCAGTAGCGGAGAGAGCTCCTACGAGCAGTACTTC.